These 19 T cell receptor beta chains were sequenced from one sample in a study of T-cell reconstitution after alpha-beta-depleted transplantation in children. Unique molecular identifiers were incorporated into the prepared TCRbeta library. TCRdb re-called the PCR reads with MiXCR, one entry per CDR3 protein. The sample shows under 300,000 distinct CDR3 sequences, under 14% of them seen only once. This material consisted of peripheral blood, taken 180 days after TCRalphabeta/CD19-depleted stem cell transplant. The source is a male patient under 10 years old who had a stem cell transplant for chronic granulomatous disease, so the T cells may come from the graft donor.

The rearrangement links TRBV20-1 to TRBJ2-7; D not resolved. V lost 2 bases to trimming and J lost 4 bases, with 12 bases between them. Germline V gene lookup returns CDR1 DFQATT and CDR2 SNEGSKA (reference sequence). The CDR3 contains 13 residues. Here the CDR3 DNA reads TGCAGTGCTAGATCCAGGTGGGCGTACGAGCAGTACTTC. Its protein product is CSARSRWAYEQYF.

This rearrangement joins TRBV2 to TRBJ2-5; D unclear. V lost 3 bases to trimming and J lost 4 bases, with 27 bases between them. Germline CDR1 and CDR2: SNHLY and FYNNEI. The CDR3 sequence is 19 residues long. The CDR3 spells CASSDTVRAPGPSRETQYF. In DNA form, the CDR3 reads TGTGCCAGCAGTGATACTGTCCGGGCCCCAGGCCCATCAAGAGAGACCCAGTACTTC.

This clonotype was counted at least ten times. The rearrangement uses TRBV21-1 and TRBJ2-3; no check of the table's D call, TRBD1, against the DNA was made. TRBV21-1 is designated a pseudogene. The CDR3 length is 16 residues. The CDR3 here is CASSKTSLRPLDTQYF. The DNA of the CDR3 is TGTGCCAGCAGCAAGACGTCCCTACGACCTCTAGATACGCAGTATTTT.

This clonotype was counted ten times or more. The genes are TRBV6-1 and TRBJ2-1, with D uncertain. The V end lost 5 bases, the J end lost 0 bases, and 14 bases lay between the germline ends. CDR3 size: 16 residues. The germline gives CDR1 MNHNS, CDR2 SASEGT. The CDR3 DNA is TGTGCCAGCAGTCTAGGAAATTACCCCTCCTACAATGAGCAGTTCTTC. Amino acid sequence: CASSLGNYPSYNEQFF.

This clonotype came up many times. This sequence joins TRBV7-9 and TRBJ2-7, with D perhaps assigned TRBD1 or TRBD2 (5 bases each). The length of the CDR3 is 12 residues. V was clipped by 3 bases and J by 5 bases, with 8 bases between them. Per germline, CDR1 SEHNR and CDR2 FQNEAQ (reference sequence). The CDR3 loop reads CASSLRGHEQYF. In DNA form, the CDR3 reads TGTGCCAGCAGCTTGAGGGGCCACGAGCAGTACTTC. Using reference TRBV7-9 and TRBJ2-7 for the parts outside the CDR3, the full variable domain is DTGVSQNPRHKITKRGQNVTFRCDPISEHNRLYWYRQTLGQGPEFLTYFQNEAQLEKSRLLSDRFSAERPKGSFSTLEIQRTEQGDSAMYLCASSLRGHEQYFGPGTRLTVT.

This clonotype was counted ten times or more. V usage is TRBV7-6 and J usage is TRBJ2-1; D perhaps matches TRBD2 (5 bases). The V gene lost 5 bases and the J gene lost 2 bases, with 10 bases spanning the gap. The V gene's germline CDR1 is SGHVS and CDR2 FNYEAQ. This CDR3 contains 14 residues. The CDR3 DNA reads TGTGCCAGCAGCGAGACTATTACCTACAATGAGCAGTTCTTC. It yields the protein CASSETITYNEQFF. Using reference TRBV7-6 and TRBJ2-1 for the parts outside the CDR3, the full variable domain is GAGVSQSPRYKVTKRGQDVALRCDPISGHVSLYWYRQALGQGPEFLTYFNYEAQQDKSGLPNDRFSAERPEGSISTLTIQRTEQRDSAMYRCASSETITYNEQFFGPGTRLTVL.

This clonotype was detected a few times. The CDR3 region is CAWSSGFGKDEQYF. For the CDR3, the DNA is TGTGCCTGGAGCTCAGGGTTTGGCAAGGACGAGCAGTACTTC. This chain links TRBV30 with TRBJ2-7, with D possibly TRBD1 on 5 matching bases. V was trimmed by 3 bases and J by 5 bases, leaving 17 bases between them. This CDR3 is 14 amino acids long. Germline V gives CDR1 GTSNPN, CDR2 SVGIG (reference sequence).

As to this clonotype: The junction departs from germline at one end; a sequencing error may be responsible. The gene calls are TRBV12-3 or TRBV12-4 and TRBJ2-6; D is unresolved. This CDR3 is built from 18 residues. The CDR3 sequence: CTSSFVQYRLSGANVLTF. CDR3 bases: TGTACCAGCAGTTTCGTCCAGTACCGCCTCTCTGGGGCCAACGTCCTGACTTTC.

Comments on this clonotype: One base away lies a much larger clone, so this may be a sequencing read error. V usage is TRBV12-3 or TRBV12-4 and J usage is TRBJ2-1, with 8 bases that match TRBD1. The CDR3 consists of 13 residues. V was pared by 6 bases and J by 11 bases, with 9 bases of the junction left unmatched. The DNA of the CDR3 is TGTGCCAGCAGGTCCGGGACAGGTAATCAGCAGTTCTTC. This sequence encodes CASRSGTGNQQFF.

This clonotype has at least ten counts. For the CDR3, the DNA is TGTGCCAGCAGCTTAGCGGGGAAAGGGACCAACTATGGCTACACCTTC. As protein: CASSLAGKGTNYGYTF. The chain links TRBV7-2 to TRBJ1-2; TRBD1 might be the D (5 bases). Germline loops: CDR1 SGHTA, CDR2 FQGNSA. This CDR3 is built from 16 residues. V dropped 0 bases and J dropped 2 bases, with 13 bases sitting between them.

The sample holds many counts of this clonotype. V usage is TRBV7-2 and J usage is TRBJ2-3; tentatively, D is TRBD2 (5 bases). CDR1 SGHTA and CDR2 FQGNSA come from the germline V gene. Trimming left V 0 bases short and J 0 bases short, with 7 bases between. The length of the CDR3 is 15 residues. The CDR3 sequence: CASSLAGLSTDTQYF. CDR3 bases: TGTGCCAGCAGCTTAGCCGGACTCAGCACAGATACGCAGTATTTT.

With regard to this clonotype: With a much larger clone just one base away, this may be a read error. This rearrangement joins TRBV29-1 to TRBJ2-5, with D possibly being TRBD1 or TRBD2 (5 bases each). Germline V lookup: CDR1 SQVTM, CDR2 ANQGSEA. The CDR3 consists of 13 residues. V gave up 0 bases and J gave up 4 bases, with 9 bases separating them. The CDR3: CSVEDRELETQYF. As DNA, the CDR3 is TGCAGCGTTGAAGACAGGGAGTTAGAGACCCAGTACTTC.

This clonotype has only a few counts. This chain joins TRBV27 and TRBJ2-3; 9 bases align to TRBD2. This CDR3 is 15 amino acids long. The germline CDR1 and CDR2 sequences are MNHEY and SMNVEV (reference sequence). CDR3 residues: CASGGGASSTDTQYF. As DNA, the CDR3 is TGTGCGAGTGGCGGGGGGGCCTCTAGCACAGATACGCAGTATTTT.

There are many counts of this clonotype. The chain has TRBV7-9 and TRBJ2-1; no reliable D call. The CDR3 spans 14 residues. V lost 5 bases and J lost 0, with 8 bases in between. Germline V gives CDR1 SEHNR, CDR2 FQNEAQ (reference sequence). DNA of the CDR3: TGTGCCAGCAGCCCTTGGGACTCCTACAATGAGCAGTTCTTC. It is translated as CASSPWDSYNEQFF.

This clonotype was recorded many times. The chain is built from TRBV7-2 and TRBJ2-3; TRBD1 aligns across 9 bases. The CDR3 loop spans 15 amino acids. Germline values: CDR1 SGHTA, CDR2 FQGNSA. After removal of 3 bases from V and 4 bases from J, the junction contained 5 bases not matched to a gene. The CDR3 here is CASSFNRGPADTQYF. The CDR3 region has the DNA TGTGCCAGCAGCTTTAACAGGGGGCCCGCAGATACGCAGTATTTT.

CDR3 protein: CARGPGVSTGTLGNEQFF. CDR3 nucleotides: TGTGCCAGGGGCCCCGGAGTTTCCACAGGGACCCTTGGAAATGAGCAGTTCTTC. The J gene is TRBJ2-1, the V gene TRBV5-6; perhaps TRBD1 as D (6 bases). Per the germline V gene, CDR1 is SGHDT and CDR2 is YYEEEE. The CDR3 runs to 18 residues. The V gene lost 8 bases and the J gene lost 7 bases, with 31 bases spanning the gap.

This clonotype showed up many times. The V call is TRBV5-1, the J call TRBJ2-3; D ambiguous. Trimming cost V 4 bases and J 5 bases, with 14 bases left between them. Germline V gene data show CDR1 as SGHRS and CDR2 as YFSETQ. This CDR3 region has 14 residues. The CDR3 nucleotides read TGCGCCAGCAGCCCCCAGGATCCAAAAGATACGCAGTATTTT. Translation: CASSPQDPKDTQYF. Together with reference TRBV5-1 and TRBJ2-3, the CDR3 gives the full variable domain: KAGVTQTPRYLIKTRGQQVTLSCSPISGHRSVSWYQQTPGQGLQFLFEYFSETQRNKGNFPGRFSGRQFSNSRSEMNVSTLELGDSALYLCASSPQDPKDTQYFGPGTRLTVL.

The V and J genes are TRBV4-3 and TRBJ2-7; 7 bases agree with TRBD2. The CDR3 sequence is 16 residues long. V gave up 0 bases and J gave up 1 base; unmatched junction bases: 6. Germline V lookup: CDR1 LGHNA, CDR2 YSLEER. Written as DNA, the CDR3 is TGCGCCAGCAGCCAAGAGGCGACTAGCTATTCCTACGAGCAGTACTTC. Protein: CASSQEATSYSYEQYF.

This clonotype was found many times. V and J are TRBV19 and TRBJ2-1, with a weak D call TRBD2 (6 bases). Trimming removed 3 bases at V and 10 bases at J, with 19 bases between. The germline V gene has CDR1 LNHDA and CDR2 SQIVND (reference sequence). The CDR3 totals 15 residues. The CDR3 reads CASSMAGLGGGEQFF. DNA for the CDR3: TGTGCCAGTAGTATGGCCGGCTTGGGGGGAGGCGAGCAGTTCTTC.